The sequence of this T cell receptor beta chain was determined in a study of cytomegalovirus exposure and HLA in healthy donors. The wider study: There were some 380 genotyped donors. Of these, 75% to 90% fell in the genetic ancestry cluster associated with self-reported Caucasian donors.

The study ran its PCR with 60 Vbeta and 13 Jbeta primers. Assay: immunoSEQ multiplex PCR; the TCRdb copy retains only in-frame clones and omits some. This table has 100,000 to 150,000 clones, 65% to 80% appearing once. This CDR3 contains 18 residues. Trimming removed 1 base at V and 0 bases at J, with 13 bases between. The V gene's germline CDR1 is SGHAT and CDR2 FQNNGV. Sequencing input: PBMCs. The rearrangement joins TRBV11-2 to TRBJ1-6, with TRBD1 as a possible D gene (5 bases). The sequence derives from a woman in her thirties or forties in good health and CMV-seropositive. The CDR3 sequence is CASSLAALGGSYNSPLHF. As DNA, the CDR3 is TGTGCCAGCAGCTTAGCAGCCTTGGGGGGCTCCTATAATTCACCCCTCCACTTT.